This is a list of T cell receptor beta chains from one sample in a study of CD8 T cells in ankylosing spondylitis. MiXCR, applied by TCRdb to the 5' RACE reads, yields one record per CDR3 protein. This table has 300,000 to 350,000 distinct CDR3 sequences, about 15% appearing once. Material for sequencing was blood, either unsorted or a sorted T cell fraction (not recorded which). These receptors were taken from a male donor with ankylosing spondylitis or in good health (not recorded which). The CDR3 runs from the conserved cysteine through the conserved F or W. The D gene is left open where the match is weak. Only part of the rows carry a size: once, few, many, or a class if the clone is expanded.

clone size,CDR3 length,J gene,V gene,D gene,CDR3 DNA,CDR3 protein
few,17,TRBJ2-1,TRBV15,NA,TGTGCCACCAGCATCAGGCCTGGCGGGGCCTCCTACAATGAGCAGTTCTTC,CATSIRPGGASYNEQFF
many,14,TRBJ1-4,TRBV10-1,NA,TGCGCCAGCAGTGAGTCGCCCCGGCGTGAAAAACTGTTTTTT,CASSESPRREKLFF
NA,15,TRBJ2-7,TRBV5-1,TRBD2,TGCGCCAGCAGCCCAAGGACTAGCGTCTCCTACGAGCAGTACTTC,CASSPRTSVSYEQYF
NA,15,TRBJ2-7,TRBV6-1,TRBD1,TGTGCCAGCTCGAACCCCGTGACAGGGCCCCTCGAGCAGTACTTC,CASSNPVTGPLEQYF
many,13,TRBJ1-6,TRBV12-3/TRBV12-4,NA,TGTGCCAGCAGTTTTAAGTATAATTCACCCCTCCACTTT,CASSFKYNSPLHF
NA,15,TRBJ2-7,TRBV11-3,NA,TGTGCCAGCAGTACAGGGATAGGTTGGCCGGGCGAGCAGTACTTC,CASSTGIGWPGEQYF
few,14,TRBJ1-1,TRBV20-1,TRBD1,TGCAGTGCTACCCCGGGACAGGGGAACACTGAAGCTTTCTTT,CSATPGQGNTEAFF
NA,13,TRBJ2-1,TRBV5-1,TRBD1,TGCGCCAGCAGCCCCGAGGGGACAGGGGAACAGTTCTTC,CASSPEGTGEQFF
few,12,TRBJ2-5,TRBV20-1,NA,TGCAGTGCTACCGGGACATATGAGACCCAGTACTTC,CSATGTYETQYF
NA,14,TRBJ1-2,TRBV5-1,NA,TGCGCCAGCAGCTTGGTTCTGTCGGACTATGGCTACACCTTC,CASSLVLSDYGYTF
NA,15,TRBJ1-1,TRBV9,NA,TGTGCCAGCAGCGTAGGGGACGGACTGAACACTGAAGCTTTCTTT,CASSVGDGLNTEAFF
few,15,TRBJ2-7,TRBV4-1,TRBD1,TGCGCCAGCAGCCTCCTGGACAGGGGATCCTACGAGCAGTACTTC,CASSLLDRGSYEQYF
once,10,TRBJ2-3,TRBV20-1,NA,TGCAGTGCTCCCTGGGATACGCAGTATTTT,CSAPWDTQYF
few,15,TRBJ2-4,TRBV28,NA,TGTGCCAGCAGCCAAGGGGGGGAGGCCAAAAACATTCAGTACTTC,CASSQGGEAKNIQYF
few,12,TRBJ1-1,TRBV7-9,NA,TGTGCCAGCAGCTTATTTCTCACTGAAGCTTTCTTT,CASSLFLTEAFF
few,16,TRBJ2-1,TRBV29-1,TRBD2,TGCAGCGCAGGACTAGCGGAGGTCTATCGGGACAATGAGCAGTTCTTC,CSAGLAEVYRDNEQFF
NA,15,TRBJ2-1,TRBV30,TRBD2,TGTGCCTGGACCAGAAGGACTAGCGGGAGGAATGAGCAGTTCTTC,CAWTRRTSGRNEQFF
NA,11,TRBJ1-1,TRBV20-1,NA,TGCAGTGCCCAAGGAAGCACTGAAGCTTTCTTT,CSAQGSTEAFF
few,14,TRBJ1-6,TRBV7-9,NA,TGTGCCAGCAGCCCCCTTCATTATAATTCACCCCTCCACTTT,CASSPLHYNSPLHF
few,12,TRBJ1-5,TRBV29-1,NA,TGCAGCGCCCAAGACACGGGGCAGCCCCAGCATTTT,CSAQDTGQPQHF
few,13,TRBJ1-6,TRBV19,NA,TGTGCCAGTAGTATCATCTCACCTGGGGCCCTCCACTTT,CASSIISPGALHF
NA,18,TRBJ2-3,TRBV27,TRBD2,TGTGCCAGCAGTTCCCAATGGACTAGCGGGATAAGTGGAGATACGCAGTATTTT,CASSSQWTSGISGDTQYF
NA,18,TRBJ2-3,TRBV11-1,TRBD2,TGTGCCAGCAGCCGGCACGCGGGACTAGCGGGAGTCACAGATACGCAGTATTTT,CASSRHAGLAGVTDTQYF
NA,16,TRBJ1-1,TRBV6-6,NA,TGTGCCAGCAGTAGGACAGCCTCGACCACAAACACTGAAGCTTTCTTT,CASSRTASTTNTEAFF
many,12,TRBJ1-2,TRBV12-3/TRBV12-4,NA,TGTGCCAGCAGTCCAGGGGCCTATGGCTACACCTTC,CASSPGAYGYTF
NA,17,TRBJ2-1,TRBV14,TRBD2,TGTGCCAGCAGCCGCCTGACTAGCGGGGGGGCCTACAATGAGCAGTTCTTC,CASSRLTSGGAYNEQFF
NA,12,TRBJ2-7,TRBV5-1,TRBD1,TGCGCCAGCAGAAAGGACAGGGGCGAGCAGTACTTC,CASRKDRGEQYF
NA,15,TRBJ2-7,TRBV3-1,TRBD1,TGTGCCAGCAGCCAAGCAGACAGGGGGGCCTACGAGCAGCACTTC,CASSQADRGAYEQHF
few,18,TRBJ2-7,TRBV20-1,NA,TGCAGTGCTAGAGATCGGGCAGGGCCCTTGGATGTGGCGCGGGAGCAGTACTTC,CSARDRAGPLDVAREQYF
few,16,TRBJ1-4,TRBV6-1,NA,TGTGCCAGCAGTGAAATCAGACGGTTCTATAATGAAAAACTGTTTTTT,CASSEIRRFYNEKLFF
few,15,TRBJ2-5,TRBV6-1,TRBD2,TGTGCCAGCAGTCAAAGGACTAGAACGTGGGAGACCCAGTACTTC,CASSQRTRTWETQYF
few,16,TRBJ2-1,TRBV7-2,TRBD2,TGTGCCAGCAGCTTAGCGACTAGCGGAAAATACAATGAGCAGTTCTTC,CASSLATSGKYNEQFF
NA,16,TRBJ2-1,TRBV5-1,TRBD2,TGCGCCAGCAGCTTGGAGCGTCTAGCGGGAGGCGATGAGCAGTTCTTC,CASSLERLAGGDEQFF
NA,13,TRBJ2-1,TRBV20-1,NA,TGCAGTGCTAGACTGGGATCGCACGATGAGCAGTTCTTC,CSARLGSHDEQFF
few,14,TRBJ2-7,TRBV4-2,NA,TGTGCCAGCAGCCCTGCGGGTCAGAGAGACGAGCAGTACTTC,CASSPAGQRDEQYF
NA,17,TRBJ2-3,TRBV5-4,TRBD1,TGTGCCAGCAGCCCGGTTTCCAGGACAGGGGGCACAGATACGCAGTATTTT,CASSPVSRTGGTDTQYF
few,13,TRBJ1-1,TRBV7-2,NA,TGTGCCAGCAGCCGCCCCGGGGACACTGAAGCTTTCTTT,CASSRPGDTEAFF
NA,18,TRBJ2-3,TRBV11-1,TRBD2,TGTGCCAGCAGCCCGGAGGTAGCGGGACCTACTAGCACAGATACGCAGTATTTT,CASSPEVAGPTSTDTQYF
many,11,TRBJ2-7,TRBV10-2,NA,TGCGCCACTAGCACGGCCTACGAGCAGTACTTC,CATSTAYEQYF
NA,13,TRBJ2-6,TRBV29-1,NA,TGCAGTGTACAGAACTCTGGGGCCAACGTCCTGACTTTC,CSVQNSGANVLTF
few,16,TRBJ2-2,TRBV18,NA,TGTGCCAGCTCACCAACAGTCTTAACGGACACCGGGGAGCTGTTTTTT,CASSPTVLTDTGELFF
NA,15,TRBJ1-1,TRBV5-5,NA,TGTGCCAGCAGCTTGGCGAGGCGTGGGAACACTGAAGCTTTCTTT,CASSLARRGNTEAFF
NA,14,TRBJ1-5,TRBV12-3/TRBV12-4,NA,TGTGCCAGCAGGGGGACGTTCTCCAATCAGCCCCAGCATTTT,CASRGTFSNQPQHF
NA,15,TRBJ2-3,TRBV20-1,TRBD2,TGCAGTGCTAGAGCAGGTAGCGGGAGCACAGATACGCAGTATTTT,CSARAGSGSTDTQYF
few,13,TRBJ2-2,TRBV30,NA,TGTGCCTGGAGTCTTGTACTCCCCGGGGAGCTGTTTTTT,CAWSLVLPGELFF
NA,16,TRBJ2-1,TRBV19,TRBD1,TGTGCCAGCGCTTCCTGGGGACAGGGTATAGGCAATGAGCAGTTCTTC,CASASWGQGIGNEQFF
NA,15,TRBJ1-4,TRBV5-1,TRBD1,TGCGCCAGCAGAAATCAGGGGGCAACTAATGAAAAACTGTTTTTT,CASRNQGATNEKLFF
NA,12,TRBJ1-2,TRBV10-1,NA,TGCGCCAGCAGTGACAACAACTATGGCTACACCTTC,CASSDNNYGYTF